The 30 T cell receptor beta chains reported below all come from one sample, sequenced in a study of T cells in Graves' hyperthyroidism and ophthalmopathy. The CDR3 regions of TCR beta were amplified from RNA transcripts. The primer set for the first-round RT-PCR of the TCR CDR3 was HTBI. TCRdb redid the calling of the multiplex PCR reads with MiXCR, one entry per CDR3 protein. Seen here are more than 300,000 distinct CDR3 sequences, approximately 14% observed once, and the top ten hold just under 25%. The sample was blood. The source is a woman aged 25-40 years with Graves' hyperthyroidism.

This clonotype came up a few times. V gene TRBV5-1 combines with J gene TRBJ2-3; tentatively, D is TRBD2 (6 bases). This CDR3 has 14 amino acids. Germline V CDR1 and CDR2: SGHRS, YFSETQ. Trimming removed 0 bases at V and 7 bases at J, with 12 bases between. The CDR3 coding sequence is TGCGCCAGCAGCTTGGGACTAGAGGTTAATACGCAGTATTTT. It yields the protein CASSLGLEVNTQYF.

This clonotype has a handful of counts. The V gene is TRBV11-2, the J gene TRBJ2-3, with a weak D call TRBD2 (6 bases). CDR3 size: 12 residues. CDR1 is SGHAT, CDR2 FQNNGV, per germline. V shed 5 bases and J shed 14 bases, with 17 bases lying between them. Here the CDR3 DNA reads TGTGCCAGCAGCCCGGGGGAGGAGGTTAGGTATTTT. Translating gives CASSPGEEVRYF.

The rearrangement links TRBV3-1 to TRBJ2-5, with TRBD1 matching 8 bases. Germline trimming cut 1 base from V and 4 bases from J; bases unmatched to any gene: 2. Germline lookup yields CDR1 LGHDT and CDR2 YNNKEL (reference sequence). The CDR3 length is 14 residues. CDR3 nucleotide sequence: TGTGCCAGCAGCCAAGGGACAGGGCTAGAGACCCAGTACTTC. The encoded protein is CASSQGTGLETQYF.

This clonotype was detected only a few times. The chain combines TRBV29-1 with TRBJ2-7; TRBD2 aligns across 7 bases. The CDR3 sequence is 14 residues long. J gave up 2 bases and V 6 bases, and 10 bases lay outside the gene matches. CDR1 is SQVTM, CDR2 ANQGSEA, per germline. CDR3 residues: CSVEAGDRPYEQYF. DNA for the CDR3: TGCAGCGTAGAGGCGGGAGATAGGCCCTACGAGCAGTACTTC.

This clonotype was seen many times. The CDR3 nucleotides are TGTGCCAGCAGCTTAAGGACGGTGACCTCCGGCTACACCTTC. Its protein is CASSLRTVTSGYTF. This chain connects TRBV7-2 to TRBJ1-2; no firm D call. The CDR3 is 14 amino acids. Germline CDR1 is SGHTA and CDR2 is FQGNSA. V lost 2 bases, J lost 8 bases, and 15 bases lay in between.

This clonotype was recorded many times. The J gene is TRBJ2-1, the V gene TRBV20-1; D gene ambiguous. The germline V gene encodes CDR1 DFQATT and CDR2 SNEGSKA (reference sequence). The CDR3 spans 13 residues. Trimming removed 3 bases from V and 0 bases from J, with 6 bases in between. The CDR3 DNA is TGCAGTGCTAGTGATGGCTCCTACAATGAGCAGTTCTTC. Translated, it gives CSASDGSYNEQFF.

This clonotype was seen a few times. The rearrangement links TRBV5-1 to TRBJ2-1, with D unclear. V lost 5 bases, J lost 9 bases, and 18 bases lay in between. CDR1 SGHRS and CDR2 YFSETQ come from the germline V gene. The CDR3 length is 14 residues. CDR3 nucleotides: TGCGCCAGCAGGGTAGCCGCCGAGCTCGGTGAGCAGTTCTTC. Protein sequence: CASRVAAELGEQFF.

This clonotype was observed at least ten times. The chain uses TRBV15 and TRBJ1-5; D gene unclear. Per the germline V gene, CDR1 is LNHNV and CDR2 is YYDKDF (reference sequence). The CDR3 totals 14 residues. Trimming took 0 bases from V and 2 from J, leaving 5 bases between them. In DNA, the CDR3 is TGTGCCACCAGCAGAGACGACCGCAATCAGCCCCAGCATTTT. The encoded protein is CATSRDDRNQPQHF.

With regard to this clonotype: This could be a read error, since a much larger clone is one nucleotide away. The rearrangement links TRBV29-1 to TRBJ1-1, with unresolved D. In germline, CDR1 is SQVTM, CDR2 ANQGSEA. The CDR3 runs to 10 residues. The CDR3 DNA reads TGCAGCGTTGGTAGCACTGAAGCTTGCTTT. Its translation is CSVGSTEACF.

In regard to this clonotype: This could be a read error, since a much larger clone is one nucleotide away. This rearrangement joins TRBV6-2 or TRBV6-3 to TRBJ1-5; no reliable D call. Germline V gives CDR1 MNHEY, CDR2 SVGEGT. The CDR3 is 13 amino acids. V was pared by 5 bases and J by 6 bases, with 11 bases between. DNA for the CDR3: TGTGCCAGCAGTAAGTGGGCGAGTCAGCCCCAGCATTTT. Residues: CASSKWASQPQHF.

The chain is built from TRBV4-2 and TRBJ2-5; 9 nucleotides match TRBD2. The V and J ends lost 3 bases and 1 base, in that order; junction bases with no gene match: 3. This CDR3 contains 15 residues. Germline V CDR1 and CDR2: LGHNA, YNFKEQ. CDR3: CASSQREGLQETQYF. The DNA of the CDR3 is TGTGCCAGCAGCCAGCGGGAGGGCCTCCAAGAGACCCAGTACTTC.

In its sample, this clonotype was seen a few times. This rearrangement joins TRBV12-3 or TRBV12-4 to TRBJ2-1, with D maybe TRBD2 (6 bases). This CDR3 has 14 amino acids. Deletions cut 3 bases from V and 6 bases from J, with 12 bases between. CDR3 sequence: CASSFAGSTNEQFF. In DNA, the CDR3 is TGTGCCAGCAGTTTCGCGGGGTCGACCAATGAGCAGTTCTTC.

This clonotype was observed at least ten times. The chain has TRBV9 and TRBJ2-1; 9 bases line up with TRBD2. Germline CDR1 SGDLS, CDR2 YYNGEE. Trimming cost V 0 bases and J 4 bases; bases outside gene matches: 5. The CDR3 is 16 amino acids. In DNA form, the CDR3 reads TGTGCCAGCAGCGTAGCTTTCGCGGGAGGGTACAATGAGCAGTTCTTC. Amino acids: CASSVAFAGGYNEQFF.

The chain has TRBV5-8 and TRBJ2-1; TRBD1 aligns across 7 bases. Germline lookup yields CDR1 SGHTS and CDR2 YDEGEE. V shed 1 base and J 8 bases; nucleotides not matched to a gene: 9. This CDR3 is built from 15 residues. The CDR3 DNA follows: TGTGCCAGCAGCTTGTCCGACAGGGCACACGATGAGCAGTTCTTC. Its translation is CASSLSDRAHDEQFF.

This clonotype was picked up many times. The V gene is TRBV27, the J gene TRBJ2-7; the match to TRBD2 covers 8 bases. The germline V gene has CDR1 MNHEY and CDR2 SMNVEV (reference sequence). The CDR3 is 14 amino acids. With V trimmed by 3 bases and J by 4 bases, 5 bases remained unmatched. CDR3 sequence: CASSLAGGVYEQYF. CDR3 coding DNA: TGTGCCAGCAGTTTGGCGGGAGGCGTTTACGAGCAGTACTTC.

Concerning this clonotype itself: Germline is not matched at one junction end, which may reflect a read error. J is TRBJ1-5 and V is TRBV6-2 or TRBV6-3; no definite D call. Germline CDR1 is MNHEY and CDR2 is SVGEGT. CDR3 length: 12 residues. DNA for the CDR3: TGTGCCAGCAGTTACTCGGCCAGCCCCGGGGATTTT. This gives the protein CASSYSASPGDF.

This clonotype was seen many times. This chain links TRBV29-1 with TRBJ2-7; the D call may be TRBD1 or TRBD2 (5 bases each). V was cut by 4 bases and J by 2 bases, with 12 bases left in between. Looked up from germline, CDR1 is SQVTM and CDR2 is ANQGSEA. The CDR3 is 13 residues long. The CDR3 DNA follows: TGCAGCGTTGCCGGCAGGGAGACCTACGAGCAGTACTTC. As protein: CSVAGRETYEQYF.

In its sample, this clonotype was seen many times. This chain links TRBV9 with TRBJ1-6; D ambiguous. The germline V gene encodes CDR1 SGDLS and CDR2 YYNGEE. This CDR3 spans 13 amino acids. V gave up 0 bases and J gave up 11 bases, with 9 bases separating them. This chain's CDR3 is CASSVAEGPPLHF. CDR3 nucleotide sequence: TGTGCCAGCAGCGTAGCCGAGGGCCCACCCCTCCACTTT.

This clonotype showed up many times. CDR3 amino acids: CASSLRRGRRDNEQFF. CDR3 bases: TGTGCCAGCAGCCTCAGGAGGGGGAGACGGGACAATGAGCAGTTCTTC. V gene TRBV28 combines with J gene TRBJ2-1; D could derive from TRBD1 or TRBD2 (6 bases each). V dropped 6 bases and J dropped 5 bases, with 20 bases sitting between them. CDR3 size: 16 residues. Looked up from germline, CDR1 is MDHEN and CDR2 is SYDVKM.

This clonotype has ten or more counts. The J gene is TRBJ1-2, the V gene TRBV27; 10 nucleotides align to TRBD1. Per germline, CDR1 MNHEY and CDR2 SMNVEV (reference sequence). After removal of 4 bases from V and 8 bases from J, the junction contained 7 bases not matched to a gene. The CDR3 is made up of 14 amino acids. CDR3 sequence (DNA): TGTGCCAGCAGTTCCTCGGGACAGGGGATGGGCTACACCTTC. Translated, it gives CASSSSGQGMGYTF.

This clonotype was recorded many times. This sequence joins TRBV29-1 and TRBJ1-1, with a tentative D call TRBD1 (5 bases). Germline-derived CDR1 and CDR2 are SQVTM and ANQGSEA. V shed 7 bases and J shed 3 bases, with 15 bases lying between them. The CDR3 length is 13 residues. The CDR3 DNA follows: TGCAGCGCCGTACTCAGGGAATACACTGAAGCTTTCTTT. The encoded protein is CSAVLREYTEAFF. Complete variable domain (other parts from reference TRBV29-1 and TRBJ1-1): SAVISQKPSRDICQRGTSLTIQCQVDSQVTMMFWYRQQPGQSLTLIATANQGSEATYESGFVIDKFPISRPNLTFSTLTVSNMSPEDSSIYLCSAVLREYTEAFFGQGTRLTVV.

The CDR3 DNA reads as TGCGCCAGCAGCTTGGAAGGGGCTAGCACAGATACGCAGTATTTT. This sequence encodes CASSLEGASTDTQYF. The J gene is TRBJ2-3, the V gene TRBV5-1, with D possibly matching TRBD1 (5 bases). Germline V gene sequence: CDR1 SGHRS, CDR2 YFSETQ. The V and J ends lost 0 bases and 0 bases respectively, with 8 bases between them. The length of the CDR3 is 15 residues.

The table lists this clonotype with many counts. CDR3 DNA sequence: TGTGCCAGCACTCCGATAGAACGGGACTACGAGCAGTACTTC. Translated, it gives CASTPIERDYEQYF. The V and J genes are TRBV28 and TRBJ2-7; D possibly corresponds to TRBD2 (5 bases). The CDR3 has 14 amino acids. Trimming took off 7 bases at V and 3 bases at J, with 16 bases between the two ends. CDR1 is MDHEN, CDR2 SYDVKM, per germline.

Comment on this clonotype: A single base separates this from a much larger clone, so it may be a read error. The rearrangement uses TRBV12-3 or TRBV12-4 and TRBJ1-5; 7 bases align to TRBD1. With 5 bases clipped from V and 9 bases from J, the junction kept 10 bases outside the gene matches. The length of the CDR3 is 14 residues. The CDR3: CASSPGTADRPQHF. In DNA form, the CDR3 reads TGTGCCAGCAGTCCTGGGACAGCCGATCGGCCCCAGCATTTT.

This clonotype was counted many times. This chain links TRBV7-8 with TRBJ1-5, with D tentatively TRBD1 (5 bases). The CDR3 runs to 16 residues. V gave up 4 bases and J gave up 2 bases, with 15 bases separating them. CDR1 is SGHVS, CDR2 FQNEAQ, per germline. As DNA, the CDR3 is TGTGCCAGCAGCTCTCGCGGGGGTACGGGCAATCAGCCCCAGCATTTT. It is translated as CASSSRGGTGNQPQHF.

V is TRBV7-6 and J is TRBJ2-2, with a weak D call TRBD2 (5 bases). The length of the CDR3 is 16 residues. Germline-derived CDR1 and CDR2 are SGHVS and FNYEAQ. V lost 3 bases and J lost 0, with 11 bases in between. DNA of the CDR3: TGTGCCAGCAGCTTTCTAGCTTCCTCGAACACCGGGGAGCTGTTTTTT. It is translated as CASSFLASSNTGELFF.

This clonotype has a count of ten or more. The V gene is TRBV28, the J gene TRBJ1-2, with D hard to call. Germline-derived CDR1 and CDR2 are MDHEN and SYDVKM. The ends were cut back, 4 bases at V and 3 bases at J, with 12 bases in the middle. This CDR3 comprises 14 residues. CDR3 region: CASSWNLLDYGYTF. CDR3 in DNA: TGTGCCAGCAGTTGGAACCTCCTAGACTATGGCTACACCTTC.

This chain uses TRBV19 with TRBJ2-5; the D gene is possibly TRBD1 (5 bases). Trimming stripped 5 bases from V and 2 bases from J, with 15 bases between. Germline V gene lookup returns CDR1 LNHDA and CDR2 SQIVND (reference sequence). The CDR3 totals 15 residues. CDR3 protein: CASSVVGRDQETQYF. CDR3 nucleotides: TGTGCCAGTAGTGTCGTGGGGCGCGATCAAGAGACCCAGTACTTC. The complete variable domain, with remaining parts taken from reference TRBV19 and TRBJ2-5, reads DGGITQSPKYLFRKEGQNVTLSCEQNLNHDAMYWYRQDPGQGLRLIYYSQIVNDFQKGDIAEGYSVSREKKESFPLTVTSAQKNPTAFYLCASSVVGRDQETQYFGPGTRLLVL.

As regards this clonotype: At one end the junction does not follow the germline gene, possibly because of a read error. The V and J genes are TRBV12-3 or TRBV12-4 and TRBJ1-1; D not certain. The CDR3 has 11 residues. This chain's CDR3 is CASSPNTKAFF. DNA for the CDR3: TGTGCCAGCAGTCCTAACACTAAAGCTTTCTTT.

This clonotype was seen ten or more times. V usage is TRBV6-2 or TRBV6-3 and J usage is TRBJ1-5, with D possibly being TRBD1 (5 bases). V gave up 5 bases and J gave up 2 bases, with 10 bases separating them. The CDR3 covers 14 residues. Germline values: CDR1 MNHEY, CDR2 SVGEGT. The CDR3 bases are TGTGCCAGCAGTGGCAGGGTGGGCAATCAGCCCCAGCATTTT. Amino acid sequence: CASSGRVGNQPQHF.